The 16 T cell receptor beta chains given below trace back to one sample, sequenced in a study of cytomegalovirus exposure and HLA in healthy donors. PCR used 60 Vbeta primers and 13 Jbeta primers. Data came from immunoSEQ multiplex PCR; TCRdb stores just in-frame clones and leaves some out. The profile shows around 130,000 clones, 84% of them singletons. Sequencing input: PBMCs. The receptors stem from a woman under 30 in good health and CMV-seropositive.

This chain joins TRBV30 and TRBJ2-2; D unresolved. V was shortened by 0 bases and J by 7 bases, with 12 bases between the two germline ends. CDR1 GTSNPN and CDR2 SVGIG come from the germline V gene (reference sequence). There are 14 residues in the CDR3. DNA for the CDR3: TGTGCCTGGAGTGTAGTCAGGCTGGGCGGGGAGCTGTTTTTT. The encoded protein is CAWSVVRLGGELFF.

V is TRBV5-6 and J is TRBJ1-1; 9 nucleotides align to TRBD1. The V gene's germline CDR1 is SGHDT and CDR2 YYEEEE. The CDR3 spans 16 residues. Trimming at V came to 4 bases and at J to 0 bases, leaving 7 bases not matched to a gene. CDR3 region: CASSGTGKMVNTEAFF. CDR3 sequence (DNA): TGTGCCAGCAGCGGGACAGGGAAAATGGTGAACACTGAAGCTTTCTTT.

The chain has TRBV2 and TRBJ2-3, with D possibly TRBD2 on 6 matching bases. The V gene's germline CDR1 is SNHLY and CDR2 FYNNEI. There are 14 residues in the CDR3. V dropped 5 bases and J dropped 6 bases, with 15 bases sitting between them. The CDR3 coding sequence is TGTGCCAGCAGTAGTCCCCGCGGGGCCGATACGCAGTATTTT. Amino acids: CASSSPRGADTQYF.

V gene TRBV10-3 combines with J gene TRBJ1-1; 7 positions agree with TRBD1. J was trimmed by 4 bases and V by 9 bases; bases with no gene match: 8. The CDR3 is 13 residues long. Germline CDR1 and CDR2: ENHRY and SYGVKD. CDR3 nucleotides: TGTGCCATAACTAGGGGGCCGGGCACTGAAGCTTTCTTT. Translating it yields CAITRGPGTEAFF.

This clone appeared once. This rearrangement joins TRBV4-1 to TRBJ2-7, with a possible D match to TRBD2 (6 bases). CDR1 MGHRA and CDR2 YSYEKL come from the germline V gene. The length of the CDR3 is 12 residues. The V gene lost 3 bases and the J gene lost 4 bases, with 7 bases spanning the gap. The CDR3 nucleotides read TGCGCCAGCAGCCATGGGGGGTACGAGCAGTACTTC. Its translation is CASSHGGYEQYF.

V usage is TRBV21-1 and J usage is TRBJ2-1; no check of the table's D call, TRBD2, against the DNA was made. TRBV21-1 is classified as a pseudogene. The CDR3 extends over 18 amino acids. The CDR3 nucleotides are TGTGCCAGCAGCAGGGGACTAGCGGGGGGGATCTCCTACAATGAGCAGTTCTTC. Translated: CASSRGLAGGISYNEQFF.

The V gene is TRBV5-4, the J gene TRBJ2-3, with TRBD2 identical over 9 bases. V shed 5 bases, J shed 2 bases, and the junction held 9 bases outside the gene matches. This CDR3 comprises 16 residues. Germline V gene data show CDR1 as SGHNT and CDR2 as YYREEE (reference sequence). The CDR3 DNA reads as TGTGCCAGCAGAAGGTTGGCGGGGGGGTTCACAGATACGCAGTATTTT. This translates into CASRRLAGGFTDTQYF.

The V gene is TRBV6-1, the J gene TRBJ1-1; unclear D gene. Germline assignment: CDR1 MNHNS and CDR2 SASEGT. V lost 6 bases to trimming and J lost 0 bases, with 11 bases between them. The CDR3 spans 14 residues. The CDR3 DNA reads as TGTGCCAGCAGCAAACAGTCCATGAACACTGAAGCTTTCTTT. Its protein product is CASSKQSMNTEAFF.

The rearrangement uses TRBV5-6 and TRBJ2-6, with D maybe TRBD1 (5 bases). Germline V gene lookup returns CDR1 SGHDT and CDR2 YYEEEE. The CDR3 has 18 amino acids. Trimming took off 2 bases at V and 0 bases at J, with 15 bases between the two ends. The CDR3: CASSLGRDLFSGANVLTF. The DNA for the CDR3 is TGTGCCAGCAGCTTAGGCAGGGATCTCTTCTCTGGGGCCAACGTCCTGACTTTC.

The count of this clone is one. The chain joins TRBV11-2 to TRBJ1-2; no clear D gene. Trimming pared 5 bases from V and 8 bases from J, leaving 12 bases between. Looked up from germline, CDR1 is SGHAT and CDR2 is FQNNGV. The CDR3 is made up of 12 amino acids. The CDR3 sequence: CASSQEGKGYTF. CDR3 bases: TGTGCCAGCAGCCAAGAGGGAAAGGGCTACACCTTC.

For the CDR3, the DNA is TGTGCCAGCAGCGTGACCGGGACAGGGGTTGAGCAGTACTTC. This translates into CASSVTGTGVEQYF. The chain couples TRBV5-4 to TRBJ2-7, with TRBD1 matching 10 bases. Trimming removed 4 bases from V and 7 bases from J; junction bases left unmatched: 8. CDR1 and CDR2 (germline): SGHNT, YYREEE (reference sequence). CDR3 length: 14 residues.

The chain carries TRBV28 and TRBJ1-1; D may be TRBD1 (6 bases). Germline assignment: CDR1 MDHEN and CDR2 SYDVKM. The CDR3 is 15 residues long. V was pared by 11 bases and J by 0 bases, with 19 bases between. The CDR3 sequence: CAVTPGHQMNTEAFF. The CDR3 bases are TGTGCCGTGACTCCGGGACACCAGATGAACACTGAAGCTTTCTTT.

The CDR3 sequence: CASSPRQGPALDEQYF. In DNA form, the CDR3 reads TGTGCCAGCAGCCCAAGACAGGGGCCGGCGCTTGACGAGCAGTACTTC. This rearrangement joins TRBV5-4 to TRBJ2-7, with 8 bases matching TRBD1. Germline CDR1 reads SGHNT; CDR2 reads YYREEE (reference sequence). The trim removed 4 bases at V and 5 bases at J, leaving 14 bases unmatched. The CDR3 is made up of 16 amino acids.

The chain carries TRBV27 and TRBJ2-2, with TRBD1 matching 8 bases. This CDR3 contains 18 residues. Trimming took 3 bases from V and 5 from J; bases not matched to a gene: 14. In germline, CDR1 is MNHEY, CDR2 SMNVEV (reference sequence). CDR3 loop: CASSFLYSGTGATGELFF. The DNA for the CDR3 is TGTGCCAGCAGTTTCCTATACTCCGGGACAGGAGCAACCGGGGAGCTGTTTTTT.

The V gene is TRBV25-1, the J gene TRBJ2-3; 10 bases align to TRBD2. Trimming cost V 6 bases and J 6 bases; bases outside gene matches: 12. The CDR3 has 16 residues. Germline V gene sequence: CDR1 MGHDK, CDR2 SYGVNS. CDR3 in amino acids: CASRPSGGSMGDTQYF. CDR3 nucleotide sequence: TGTGCCAGCAGGCCTAGCGGGGGTTCAATGGGGGATACGCAGTATTTT.

The chain links TRBV27 to TRBJ2-7; D perhaps matches TRBD2 (5 bases). The CDR3 contains 14 residues. CDR1 and CDR2 from the germline V gene are MNHEY and SMNVEV (reference sequence). V was cut by 8 bases and J by 4 bases, with 18 bases left in between. CDR3 loop: CASQNLAGGYEQYF. CDR3 sequence (DNA): TGTGCCAGCCAAAATTTGGCAGGCGGGTACGAGCAGTACTTC.